The 27 T cell receptor beta chains below were found in one sample sequenced in a study of T cell changes during pregnancy in multiple sclerosis (dated by TCRdb to between 2018 and 2020). Library preparation was by the immunoSEQ multiplex PCR assay. The table comes from immuneACCESS by way of TCRdb, which keeps in-frame sequences with V and J called. Part of the clones is missing from these tables; in studies checked, under half for an unresolved V gene and the rest for unknown reasons. The sample table contains about 46,000 clones; only one count was recorded for more than 90% of them. The biggest ten clones account for around 8.1% of the sample. Sequencing was performed on CD8+ T cells from peripheral blood mononuclear cells, taken after pregnancy. The receptors come from a female donor with multiple sclerosis, enrolled in a pregnancy study.

V usage is TRBV6-6 and J usage is TRBJ2-3; maybe TRBD1 (6 bases). CDR1 is MNHNY, CDR2 SVGAGI, per germline (reference sequence). There are 13 residues in the CDR3. V lost 8 bases and J lost 4, with 13 bases in between. The CDR3 sequence is CASGFSGADTQYF. The CDR3 DNA reads as TGTGCCAGCGGTTTCTCAGGGGCAGATACGCAGTATTTT.

Written as DNA, the CDR3 is TGCGCCAGCAGCCAAGGATGGGCAGGGGCGGACAAAAACATTCAGTACTTC. This gives the protein CASSQGWAGADKNIQYF. The chain couples TRBV4-3 to TRBJ2-4; D is possibly TRBD1 (6 bases). The ends were cut back, 1 base at V and 3 bases at J, with 16 bases in the middle. Germline CDR1 and CDR2: LGHNA and YSLEER. The CDR3 is made up of 17 amino acids.

The chain uses TRBV7-9 and TRBJ2-5, with 8 positions matching TRBD1. J gave up 0 bases and V 1 base, and 1 base lay outside the gene matches. Germline-derived CDR1 and CDR2 are SEHNR and FQNEAQ (reference sequence). This CDR3 has 15 residues. CDR3 sequence reads: CASSLGTGNQETQYF. CDR3 nucleotide sequence: TGTGCCAGCAGCTTAGGGACAGGGAACCAAGAGACCCAGTACTTC.

V is TRBV7-6 and J is TRBJ2-1, with 12 bases that match TRBD2. Germline V CDR1 and CDR2: SGHVS, FNYEAQ. The CDR3 consists of 17 residues. Trimming removed 3 bases from V and 4 bases from J; junction bases left unmatched: 7. The CDR3 nucleotides read TGTGCCAGCAGCTTCGCAATCGGACTAGCGGGATACAATGAGCAGTTCTTC. Residues: CASSFAIGLAGYNEQFF.

The CDR3 nucleotides read TGTGCCAGCAGTGGGACAGGCCCCTACGAGCAGTACTTC. It yields the protein CASSGTGPYEQYF. The rearrangement joins TRBV6-1 to TRBJ2-7, with 7 bases identical to TRBD1. The CDR3 has 13 residues. Trimming at V came to 4 bases and at J to 2 bases, leaving 2 bases not matched to a gene. Germline assignment: CDR1 MNHNS and CDR2 SASEGT.

This chain connects TRBV5-6 to TRBJ1-6; 7 nucleotides align to TRBD1. Losses at the gene ends were 0 bases for V and 6 bases for J; bases not matched to a gene: 3. The CDR3 is 15 amino acids. Germline V lookup: CDR1 SGHDT, CDR2 YYEEEE. DNA for the CDR3: TGTGCCAGCAGCTTGGGACAGGGCCTTAATTCACCCCTCCACTTT. Protein product: CASSLGQGLNSPLHF.

This chain uses TRBV4-3 with TRBJ1-2; D ambiguous. V lost 8 bases, J lost 3 bases, and 16 bases lay in between. This CDR3 contains 14 residues. Germline CDR1 LGHNA, CDR2 YSLEER. CDR3 nucleotides: TGCGCCAGCGGATTCCGGGTGCAAGACTATGGCTACACCTTC. This sequence encodes CASGFRVQDYGYTF.

This clone was detected only once. The genes are TRBV6-1 and TRBJ2-7; 11 bases fit TRBD1. V dropped 1 base and J dropped 7; count of bases not matched to a gene: 6. This CDR3 comprises 15 residues. The germline V gene has CDR1 MNHNS and CDR2 SASEGT. CDR3 residues: CASSEEGQGAHEQYF. CDR3 bases: TGTGCCAGCAGTGAAGAAGGACAGGGGGCGCATGAGCAGTACTTC.

The chain combines TRBV7-3 with TRBJ2-2; maybe TRBD1 (7 bases). Germline loops: CDR1 SGHTA, CDR2 FQGTGA. The V end lost 5 bases, the J end lost 2 bases, and 15 bases lay between the germline ends. The CDR3 has 16 residues. The CDR3 nucleotides read TGTGCCAGCAGCCCGGAGGGACAGTTAAACACCGGGGAGCTGTTTTTT. It codes for CASSPEGQLNTGELFF. The variable domain in full, completed from reference TRBV7-3 and TRBJ2-2, reads GAGVSQTPSNKVTEKGKYVELRCDPISGHTALYWYRQSLGQGPEFLIYFQGTGAADDSGLPNDRFFAVRPEGSVSTLKIQRTERGDSAVYLCASSPEGQLNTGELFFGEGSRLTVL.

This clone was detected once. The chain carries TRBV25-1 and TRBJ2-5; TRBD1 might be the D (5 bases). This CDR3 spans 12 amino acids. The germline CDR1 and CDR2 sequences are MGHDK and SYGVNS. V was clipped by 5 bases and J by 7 bases, with 11 bases between them. CDR3 region: CASSPGLGTQYF. As DNA, the CDR3 is TGTGCCAGCAGTCCAGGGTTAGGGACCCAGTACTTC. The whole variable domain, remainder taken from reference TRBV25-1 and TRBJ2-5, is EADIYQTPRYLVIGTGKKITLECSQTMGHDKMYWYQQDPGMELHLIHYSYGVNSTEKGDLSSESTVSRIRTEHFPLTLESARPSHTSQYLCASSPGLGTQYFGPGTRLLVL.

This sequence joins TRBV5-4 and TRBJ2-7; unclear D gene. This CDR3 is built from 12 residues. V lost 4 bases and J 1 base, leaving 6 bases between the germline ends. Germline CDR1 reads SGHNT; CDR2 reads YYREEE (reference sequence). Here the CDR3 reads CASSLRSYEQYF. The DNA of the CDR3 is TGTGCCAGCAGCCTCCGGTCCTACGAGCAGTACTTC. The whole variable domain, filled in from reference TRBV5-4 and TRBJ2-7, reads ETGVTQSPTHLIKTRGQQVTLRCSSQSGHNTVSWYQQALGQGPQFIFQYYREEENGRGNFPPRFSGLQFPNYSSELNVNALELDDSALYLCASSLRSYEQYFGPGTRLTVT.

This clone was detected only a few times. The chain combines TRBV7-8 with TRBJ2-2, with unresolved D. Trimming cost V 7 bases and J 3 bases, with 9 bases left between them. CDR1 and CDR2 from the germline V gene are SGHVS and FQNEAQ. The CDR3 covers 13 residues. The CDR3 nucleotides are TGTGCCAGCACCCCCCGCGACACCGGGGAGCTGTTTTTT. Its translation: CASTPRDTGELFF.

The chain uses TRBV6-5 and TRBJ1-2; TRBD1 matches 10 bases. Unmatched junction bases numbered 7, after V lost 3 bases and J lost 6 bases. The CDR3 totals 15 residues. Germline-derived CDR1 and CDR2 are MNHEY and SVGAGI. The CDR3 DNA follows: TGTGCCAGCAGTTATTCGACAGGGGGCAAGAATGGCTACACCTTC. This translates into CASSYSTGGKNGYTF.

The chain carries TRBV9 and TRBJ1-6; D not resolved. V lost 4 bases and J lost 5, with 10 bases in between. The CDR3 totals 14 residues. Germline CDR1 SGDLS, CDR2 YYNGEE. This CDR3 reads CASSLWSNNSPLHF. CDR3 nucleotides: TGTGCCAGCAGCTTGTGGAGCAATAATTCACCCCTCCACTTT.

The sample holds a few counts of this clone. The chain carries TRBV9 and TRBJ1-1; D is uncertain. Trimming took 3 bases from V and 6 from J, leaving 9 bases between them. CDR1 is SGDLS and CDR2 is YYNGEE in the germline V gene. This CDR3 is built from 12 residues. CDR3 loop: CASSAIQAEAFF. CDR3 DNA: TGTGCCAGCAGCGCTATCCAGGCTGAAGCTTTCTTT.

This clone occurred once. The chain carries TRBV6-5 and TRBJ2-1; no definite D call. Germline assignment: CDR1 MNHEY and CDR2 SVGAGI. The CDR3 is 15 residues long. The V end was cut by 6 bases, the J end by 0 bases, with 12 bases between. CDR3 coding DNA: TGTGCCAGCAGCCCCGGTCGCCCCTCCTACAATGAGCAGTTCTTC. Its protein product is CASSPGRPSYNEQFF.

In this sample, this clone is medium-sized (0.01 to 0.1%). CDR3 amino acids: CASNRDWSYEQYF. CDR3 coding DNA: TGTGCCAGCAACCGGGACTGGTCCTACGAGCAGTACTTC. J is TRBJ2-7 and V is TRBV2; possible D gene TRBD2, 6 bases. The CDR3 length is 13 residues. CDR1 and CDR2 (germline): SNHLY, FYNNEI. Trimming left V 7 bases short and J 1 base short, with 11 bases between.

The V gene is TRBV4-1, the J gene TRBJ1-3; no clear D. The V end was cut by 1 base, the J end by 2 bases, with 12 bases between. The CDR3 spans 16 residues. Germline assignment: CDR1 MGHRA and CDR2 YSYEKL. The CDR3 coding sequence is TGCGCCAGCAGCCAAGTTGAGGTCGGAGCTGGAAACACCATATATTTT. Residues: CASSQVEVGAGNTIYF.

This chain joins TRBV23-1 and TRBJ1-5; D gene unclear. TRBV23-1 counts as an open reading frame of uncertain function. V was pared by 3 bases and J by 5 bases, with 5 bases between. CDR3 length: 12 amino acids. CDR3 in DNA: TGCGCCAGCAGTCACCGGGATCAGCCCCAGCATTTT. Its protein product is CASSHRDQPQHF.

The genes are TRBV19 and TRBJ2-5; tentative D call: TRBD1 (5 bases). CDR1 LNHDA and CDR2 SQIVND come from the germline V gene (reference sequence). Trimming left V 2 bases short and J 5 bases short, with 15 bases between. CDR3 length: 15 amino acids. CDR3 loop: CASSIPPGMPETQYF. The CDR3 nucleotides are TGTGCCAGTAGTATACCCCCAGGGATGCCGGAGACCCAGTACTTC.

The chain has TRBV4-3 and TRBJ2-7; 9 bases are shared with TRBD2. Germline lookup yields CDR1 LGHNA and CDR2 YSLEER. The V and J ends lost 6 bases and 3 bases, in that order; junction bases with no gene match: 9. The CDR3 sequence is 15 residues long. The CDR3 protein is CASSPIAGAHYEQYF. CDR3 coding DNA: TGCGCCAGCAGTCCTATAGCGGGGGCCCACTACGAGCAGTACTTC.

The V and J genes are TRBV6-4 and TRBJ2-3; D is possibly TRBD2 (6 bases). Germline CDR1 is MRHNA and CDR2 is SNTAGT. The CDR3 runs to 14 residues. Trimming cost V 4 bases and J 2 bases, with 10 bases left between them. The CDR3 DNA is TGTGCCAGCAGTGGAGGGCGGGACACAGATACGCAGTATTTT. It is translated as CASSGGRDTDTQYF.

The chain has TRBV10-3 and TRBJ2-3; perhaps TRBD2 as D (7 bases). Between the trimmed V and J ends, which lost 7 bases and 5 bases, there was a span of 16 bases. The CDR3 loop spans 14 amino acids. The germline gives CDR1 ENHRY, CDR2 SYGVKD. The CDR3 sequence: CAIMKGGAQDTQYF. CDR3 nucleotides: TGTGCCATCATGAAGGGGGGGGCGCAAGATACGCAGTATTTT.

This clone rates as medium-sized. CDR3 bases: TGTGCCAGCAGTGAAGATAAGCGGGAGACTGTCTCAGATACGCAGTATTTT. Amino acid sequence: CASSEDKRETVSDTQYF. The gene calls are TRBV6-1 and TRBJ2-3; the match to TRBD2 covers 8 bases. The CDR3 has 17 amino acids. J was trimmed by 4 bases and V by 1 base; bases with no gene match: 10. The germline V gene encodes CDR1 MNHNS and CDR2 SASEGT.

The V and J genes are TRBV7-8 and TRBJ1-1, with D possibly being TRBD1 (5 bases). The V gene's germline CDR1 is SGHVS and CDR2 FQNEAQ. The CDR3 sequence is 14 residues long. V gave up 1 base and J gave up 4 bases, with 10 bases separating them. For the CDR3, the DNA is TGTGCCAGCAGCTTAGGGACACTCCCCACTGAAGCTTTCTTT. It is translated as CASSLGTLPTEAFF.

The chain uses TRBV27 and TRBJ1-1; TRBD1 matches at 7 bases. The CDR3 is 15 residues long. V shed 7 bases and J 1 base; nucleotides not matched to a gene: 9. The germline CDR1 and CDR2 sequences are MNHEY and SMNVEV (reference sequence). Here the CDR3 DNA reads TGTGCCAGCACGACCGGGACAGCGAGGAACACTGAAGCTTTCTTT. Encoded protein: CASTTGTARNTEAFF.

The chain carries TRBV27 and TRBJ2-1; TRBD2 aligns across 7 bases. V shed 0 bases and J 6 bases; nucleotides not matched to a gene: 11. The CDR3 extends over 17 amino acids. CDR1 and CDR2 (germline): MNHEY, SMNVEV (reference sequence). The CDR3 loop is CASSLSFGGGPFNEQFF. The DNA of the CDR3 is TGTGCCAGCAGTTTATCGTTTGGCGGGGGACCATTCAATGAGCAGTTCTTC.